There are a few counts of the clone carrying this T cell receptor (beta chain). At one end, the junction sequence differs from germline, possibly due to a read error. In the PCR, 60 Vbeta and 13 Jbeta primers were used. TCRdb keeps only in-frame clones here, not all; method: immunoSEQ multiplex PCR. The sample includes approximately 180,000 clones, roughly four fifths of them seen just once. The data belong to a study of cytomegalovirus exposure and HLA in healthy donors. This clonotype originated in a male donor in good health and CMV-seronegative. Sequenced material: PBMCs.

The CDR3, as DNA: TGTGCCAGCAGCCTAACAAAAATGGACAGCATGAACACTGAAGCTTTCTTT. Translated: CASSLTKMDSMNTEAFF. The chain carries TRBV7-3 and TRBJ1-1; D is possibly TRBD1 (6 bases). CDR3 length: 17 residues. CDR1 and CDR2 (germline): SGHTA, FQGTGA.